The entry that follows covers one T cell receptor beta chain sequence. Trimming left V 0 bases short and J 1 base short, with 11 bases between. The germline V gene encodes CDR1 LNHNV and CDR2 YYDKDF (reference sequence). The CDR3 has 16 amino acids. This specimen belongs to a study of blood T cell repertoires in COVID-19. Study background: PBMCs, B-cell-depleted T cells, or T cells were the source of the cDNA or gDNA that made up the material.

Generated by immunoSEQ multiplex PCR, the TCRdb table keeps only in-frame clones and is missing some. The sample consists of almost 95,000 clones, roughly four fifths of them appearing once. Sequencing used peripheral blood. This receptor was obtained from a man aged 55 to 69 with acute or convalescent COVID-19. The chain uses TRBV15 and TRBJ2-3; perhaps TRBD2 as D (6 bases). The CDR3 DNA sequence: TGTGCCACCAGCAGAGAAGGACTACTGGGCACAGATACGCAGTATTTT. Protein: CATSREGLLGTDTQYF.